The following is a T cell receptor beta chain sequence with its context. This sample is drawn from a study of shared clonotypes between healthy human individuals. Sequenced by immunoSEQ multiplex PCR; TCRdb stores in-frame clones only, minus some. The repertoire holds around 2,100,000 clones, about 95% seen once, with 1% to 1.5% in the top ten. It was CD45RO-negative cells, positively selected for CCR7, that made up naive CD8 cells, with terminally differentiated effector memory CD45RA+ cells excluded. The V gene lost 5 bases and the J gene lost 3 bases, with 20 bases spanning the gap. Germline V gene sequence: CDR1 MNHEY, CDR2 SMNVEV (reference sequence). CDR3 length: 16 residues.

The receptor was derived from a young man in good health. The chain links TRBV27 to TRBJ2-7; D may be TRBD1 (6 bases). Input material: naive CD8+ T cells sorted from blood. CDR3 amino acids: CASSPSWQGIFYEQYF. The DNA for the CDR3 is TGTGCCAGCAGTCCCTCGTGGCAGGGGATCTTCTACGAGCAGTACTTC.